This TCR beta chain was captured in a study of blood T cell repertoires in COVID-19. Germline V CDR1 and CDR2: MNHEY, SVGAGI. The V end was cut by 2 bases, the J end by 1 base, with 8 bases between. The CDR3 spans 14 residues. Only in-frame clones appear in the TCRdb table, and some are missing; sequencing was by immunoSEQ multiplex PCR. The sample holds more than 200,000 clones, around 88% seen once. This clone was observed once. The sequence was obtained from an elderly man with acute or convalescent COVID-19. V and J are TRBV6-5 and TRBJ1-2; D perhaps matches TRBD1 (6 bases). Input material: peripheral blood. The CDR3 DNA reads TGTGCCAGCAGTTACGGGACACTTAACTATGGCTACACCTTC. Translated: CASSYGTLNYGYTF.